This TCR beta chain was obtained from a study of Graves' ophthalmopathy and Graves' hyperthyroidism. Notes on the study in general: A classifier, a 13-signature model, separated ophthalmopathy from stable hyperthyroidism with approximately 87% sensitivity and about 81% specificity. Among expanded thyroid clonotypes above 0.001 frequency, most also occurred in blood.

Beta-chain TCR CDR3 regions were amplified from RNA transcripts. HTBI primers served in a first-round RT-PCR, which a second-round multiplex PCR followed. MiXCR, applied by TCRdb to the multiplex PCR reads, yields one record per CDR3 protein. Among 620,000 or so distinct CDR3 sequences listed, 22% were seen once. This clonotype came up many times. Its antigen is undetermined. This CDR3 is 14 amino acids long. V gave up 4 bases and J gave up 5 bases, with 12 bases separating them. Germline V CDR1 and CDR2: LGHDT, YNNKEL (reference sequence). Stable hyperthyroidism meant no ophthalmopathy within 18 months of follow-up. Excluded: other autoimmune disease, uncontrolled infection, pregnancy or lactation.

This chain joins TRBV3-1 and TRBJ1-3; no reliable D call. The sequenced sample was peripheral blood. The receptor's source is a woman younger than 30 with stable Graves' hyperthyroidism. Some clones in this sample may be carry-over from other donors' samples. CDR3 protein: CASSPRESRNTIYF. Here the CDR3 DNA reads TGTGCCAGCAGCCCCCGGGAGAGTAGAAACACCATATATTTT.